This T cell receptor (beta chain) originates from a study of T cell responses to AZD1222 COVID-19 vaccine. As regards this clone: Antigen unknown.

The protocol was immunoSEQ multiplex PCR, while the TCRdb copy is restricted to in-frame clones and leaves out a portion. The repertoire consists of about 140,000 clones, with roughly 91% occurring once and the leading ten covering less than 2%. Study findings and constraints: Targeting of unmutated variant regions was reportedly seen in nearly half of spike-specific TCRs. White British people made up most donors, females outnumbered males, and clonal diversity was possibly underestimated. Spike-wide coverage was observed for vaccine-associated CD4 TCRs, with dominant responses at 160-218 and 743-854.

CDR1 SNHLY and CDR2 FYNNEI come from the germline V gene. The CDR3 covers 11 residues. Trimming took off 2 bases at V and 10 bases at J, with 8 bases between the two ends. This chain joins TRBV2 and TRBJ1-1, with D unresolved. The TCR originated in an adult who received the AZD1222 COVID-19 vaccine. The sequences come from peripheral blood, collected 28 days after the second AZD1222 dose. For the CDR3, the DNA is TGTGCCAGCAGTGAACAGTTAGGAGCTTTCTTT. This sequence encodes CASSEQLGAFF.